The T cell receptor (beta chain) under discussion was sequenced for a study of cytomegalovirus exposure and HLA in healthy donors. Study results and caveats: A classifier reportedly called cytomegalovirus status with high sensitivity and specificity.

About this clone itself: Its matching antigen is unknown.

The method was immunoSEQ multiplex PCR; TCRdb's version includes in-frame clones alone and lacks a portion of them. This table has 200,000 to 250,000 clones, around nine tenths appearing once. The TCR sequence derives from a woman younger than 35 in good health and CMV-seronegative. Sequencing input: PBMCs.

The CDR3 spells CASSLGAEGSGSGYTF. In DNA, the CDR3 is TGTGCCAGCAGCTTAGGGGCTGAGGGCTCCGGGAGTGGCTACACCTTC. The chain couples TRBV11-2 to TRBJ1-2; D gene ambiguous. V lost 1 base, J lost 7 bases, and 19 bases lay in between. This CDR3 contains 16 residues. Germline CDR1 reads SGHAT; CDR2 reads FQNNGV.